A selection of T cell receptor beta chains follows, all from one sample in a study of CD8 T cells in Susac syndrome. Using its own MiXCR run on the immunoSEQ multiplex PCR reads, TCRdb lists one record per CDR3 protein. This sample has over 100,000 distinct CDR3 sequences, with about 96% found just once. Sequencing was carried out using CD4+ T cells from PBMCs. The receptors were gathered from a human donor in good health. The CDR3 runs from the conserved cysteine through the conserved F or W. Fields, in order: J gene, D gene, clone size, V gene, CDR3 DNA, CDR3 protein. The D gene is left open where the match is weak. Size is omitted from some rows. Given values are once, few, many or a class for expanded clones.

TRBJ2-1 . . TRBV12-3/TRBV12-4 TGTGCCAGCAGCTCCCGACCCAGGGGAATGGACGATGAGCAGTTCTTC CASSSRPRGMDDEQFF
TRBJ1-2 . once TRBV18 TGTGCCAGCTCACCACCGAAGAAGGGGGTCTATGGCTACACCTTC CASSPPKKGVYGYTF
TRBJ2-5 . . TRBV18 TGTGCCAGCTCACCCGAGGGGGAGACCCAGTACTTC CASSPEGETQYF
TRBJ1-6 TRBD1 once TRBV7-6 TGTGCCAGCAGCTTAGGGGGGTGGACAGGGTACAATTCACCCCTCCACTTT CASSLGGWTGYNSPLHF
TRBJ2-2 TRBD2 . TRBV7-2 TGTGCCAGCAGCTATAGAGCACTAGCGGCCACCGGGGAGCTGTTTTTT CASSYRALAATGELFF
TRBJ2-3 . . TRBV20-1 TGCAGTGCTCACCGGCGGGAATTGGGCACAGATACGCAGTATTTT CSAHRRELGTDTQYF
TRBJ2-2 TRBD1 . TRBV12-3/TRBV12-4 TGTGCCAGCAGTGTGACCGGGACAGGGGGGACCGGGGAGCTGTTTTTT CASSVTGTGGTGELFF
TRBJ1-1 . . TRBV6-2/TRBV6-3 TGTGCCAGCAGTTACAGGGGGGGGACTGAAGCTTTCTTT CASSYRGGTEAFF
TRBJ2-1 . . TRBV9 TGTGCCAGCAGCGTAGGGGGGACTTCGAATGAGCAGTTCTTC CASSVGGTSNEQFF
TRBJ2-7 . . TRBV5-1 TGCGCCAGCACCCCGAGCCAGGGTTACGAGCAGTACTTC CASTPSQGYEQYF
TRBJ1-2 . . TRBV2 TGTGCCAGTAGTACTACCCCGGGGCTTTATGGCTACACCTTC CASSTTPGLYGYTF
TRBJ2-5 . . TRBV24-1 TGTGCCACCAGTGTTGACAGCCAAGAGACCCAGTACTTC CATSVDSQETQYF
TRBJ1-1 TRBD1 . TRBV28 TGTGCCAGCAGTTTAGGGGACAGAGTGAACACTGAAGCTTTCTTT CASSLGDRVNTEAFF
TRBJ1-2 . . TRBV3-1 TGTGCCAGCAGCCAAGGGTTAGGGGACCTCTATGGCTACACCTTC CASSQGLGDLYGYTF
TRBJ2-3 . . TRBV4-1 TGCGCCAGCAGCCAAGCCTATTCTAGCACAGATACGCAGTATTTT CASSQAYSSTDTQYF
TRBJ1-4 TRBD1 . TRBV4-3 TGCGCCAGCAGCCAAGGACAGGGGAAGGATCGTGAAAAACTGTTTTTT CASSQGQGKDREKLFF
TRBJ1-1 . . TRBV28 TGTGCCAGCAGTTTGTCAGGGACGATGAACACTGAAGCTTTCTTT CASSLSGTMNTEAFF
TRBJ2-7 . . TRBV15 TGTGCCACCAGCAGAGATGGGGGGCTTGGGTACGAGCAGTACTTC CATSRDGGLGYEQYF
TRBJ2-1 . . TRBV20-1 TGCAGTGCTAGAGGTTGGGGGCCGGGGGATGAGCAGTTCTTC CSARGWGPGDEQFF
TRBJ2-1 . . TRBV4-1 TGCGCCAGCAGCCATGTCGACCTTATATCCTACAATGAGCAGTTCTTC CASSHVDLISYNEQFF
TRBJ1-2 . . TRBV15 TGTGCCACCAGCAGCGTAACAGGGAAAGGGTATGGCTACACCTTC CATSSVTGKGYGYTF
TRBJ2-7 TRBD2 . TRBV28 TGTGCCAGCAGTTTAGCCGGGACTAGCCCCGGAGAGCAGTACTTC CASSLAGTSPGEQYF
TRBJ2-2 TRBD1 once TRBV9 TGTGCCAGCAGCGCCACCAACAGGGGCGGCAGCGGGGAGCTGTTTTTT CASSATNRGGSGELFF
TRBJ1-4 . . TRBV5-1 TGCGCCAGCAGGTTGACGGCTCCTAATGAAAAACTGTTTTTT CASRLTAPNEKLFF
TRBJ2-3 . . TRBV18 TGTGCCAGCTCGGCCGACTACGGAGATACGCAGTATTTT CASSADYGDTQYF
TRBJ1-1 TRBD1 . TRBV19 TGTGCCAGTAGTGTCCAGGGACAGATGACTGAAGCTTTCTTT CASSVQGQMTEAFF
TRBJ2-5 . . TRBV7-3 TGTGCCAGCAGCTTAACGGGACCCAAGGAGACCCAGTACTTC CASSLTGPKETQYF
TRBJ1-1 . . TRBV7-2 TGTGCCAGCAGCTTAGAAGACAGGATGAACACTGAAGCTTTCTTT CASSLEDRMNTEAFF
TRBJ2-2 . . TRBV29-1 TGCAGCGTTGAAAATTACAGGGACACCGGGGAGCTGTTTTTT CSVENYRDTGELFF
TRBJ2-1 TRBD2 . TRBV4-1 TGCGCCAGCAGCCAAGCGACTAGCGGTTACAATGAGCAGTTCTTC CASSQATSGYNEQFF
TRBJ2-7 TRBD1 . TRBV18 TGTGCCAGCTCTCTCACAGGGGACGAGCAGTACTTC CASSLTGDEQYF
TRBJ2-7 . . TRBV20-1 TGCAGTGCTAGTTCGAGGGCAGGGACCTACGAGCAGTACTTC CSASSRAGTYEQYF
TRBJ1-1 . . TRBV7-3 TGTGCCAGCAGCTTAAGCCCGGGCCGGGACACTGAAGCTTTCTTT CASSLSPGRDTEAFF
TRBJ2-5 . once TRBV27 TGTGCCAGCGGGGCCAGGGATTCGGGTAGGGAGACCCAGTACTTC CASGARDSGRETQYF
TRBJ1-5 . . TRBV20-1 TGCAGTCCAAAATCACCTAATCAGCCCCAGCATTTT CSPKSPNQPQHF
TRBJ1-2 . once TRBV6-5 TGTGCCAGCAGTTATAGGGGAGACAGGTCTAACTATGGCTACACCTTC CASSYRGDRSNYGYTF
TRBJ2-7 . . TRBV15 TGTGCCACCAGCAAAAGACAGAGCGAGCAGTACTTC CATSKRQSEQYF
TRBJ2-5 . . TRBV3-1 TGTGCCAGCAGCCAAGAAAGCATCCTACGGTCAGAGACCCAGTACTTC CASSQESILRSETQYF
TRBJ2-1 . . TRBV30 TGTGCCTGGAGTCCAGGGACTGGGCACAATGAGCAGTTCTTC CAWSPGTGHNEQFF
TRBJ2-1 TRBD2 . TRBV20-1 TGCAGTGCTAGAGAGGGGGGATGGGGGAGGGCCTACAATGAGCAGTTCTTC CSAREGGWGRAYNEQFF
TRBJ1-3 . . TRBV30 TGTGCCTGGGCCGACCGAAACACCATATATTTT CAWADRNTIYF
TRBJ2-1 TRBD2 . TRBV29-1 TGCAGCGTCGGCGGGGGGGGCCAACGTAGCGATGAGCAGTTCTTC CSVGGGGQRSDEQFF
TRBJ2-2 TRBD1 . TRBV6-1 TGTGCCAGCAGTGATAAGGGGGCGCGGACCGGGGAGCTGTTTTTT CASSDKGARTGELFF
TRBJ2-3 . . TRBV20-1 TGCAGTGCTAGAGTAGGGGCGCGTCACGCAGATACGCAGTATTTT CSARVGARHADTQYF
TRBJ2-3 . . TRBV7-2 TGTGCCAGCGGTTCGTTCACAGATACGCAGTATTTT CASGSFTDTQYF
TRBJ2-2 . . TRBV5-1 TGCGCCAGCAGCATTGATCGGGTTCTCACCGGGGAGCTGTTTTTT CASSIDRVLTGELFF
TRBJ1-2 . . TRBV28 TGTGCCAGCTCCCGGGGAACAATTTTGACTAACTATGGCTACACCTTC CASSRGTILTNYGYTF
TRBJ2-7 TRBD1 . TRBV3-1 TGTGCCAGCAGCCAGGGACAGGGATCATATGAGTACTTC CASSQGQGSYEYF
TRBJ1-1 . . TRBV12-3/TRBV12-4 TGTGCCAGCAGCGGACCCGGGCGGGCTGAAGCTTTCTTT CASSGPGRAEAFF
TRBJ2-2 . . TRBV12-3/TRBV12-4 TGTGCCAGCAGGCTATACAGGGACACCGGGGAGCTGTTTTTT CASRLYRDTGELFF
TRBJ2-3 TRBD2 . TRBV29-1 TGCAGCGTTGAAGCAACCCGCGGGGGGCTATATACGCAGTATTTT CSVEATRGGLYTQYF
TRBJ2-3 . once TRBV6-5 TGTGCCAGCAGCCGAAGATTGGGCACAGATACGCAGTATTTT CASSRRLGTDTQYF
TRBJ1-1 TRBD1 . TRBV28 TGTGCCAGCAGTCCCGGGACAGGGCACACTGAAGCTTTCTTT CASSPGTGHTEAFF
TRBJ2-7 . . TRBV12-3/TRBV12-4 TGTGCCAGCAGTTGGGACTACGAGCAGTACTTC CASSWDYEQYF
TRBJ2-7 TRBD1 . TRBV24-1 TGTGCCACCAGTGATTCCCGGACAGGGGGCTACGAGCAGTACTTC CATSDSRTGGYEQYF
TRBJ2-7 . few TRBV12-3/TRBV12-4 TGTGCCAGCAGTTTGAACAGCGACTACGAGCAGTACTTC CASSLNSDYEQYF
TRBJ2-7 . . TRBV12-3/TRBV12-4 TGTGCCAGCAGTTTAGATTCAGGCATTAGCTCCTACGAGCAGTACTTC CASSLDSGISSYEQYF
TRBJ2-3 . once TRBV11-2 TGTGCCAGCAGCGCCCCGCACTTTAGGCAGTATTTT CASSAPHFRQYF
TRBJ2-7 . . TRBV20-1 TGCAGTGCTAGAGTGGGTGACTACGAGCAGTACTTC CSARVGDYEQYF
TRBJ1-5 . . TRBV18 TGTGCCAGCTCAGGAGGCAATCAGCCCCAGCATTTT CASSGGNQPQHF